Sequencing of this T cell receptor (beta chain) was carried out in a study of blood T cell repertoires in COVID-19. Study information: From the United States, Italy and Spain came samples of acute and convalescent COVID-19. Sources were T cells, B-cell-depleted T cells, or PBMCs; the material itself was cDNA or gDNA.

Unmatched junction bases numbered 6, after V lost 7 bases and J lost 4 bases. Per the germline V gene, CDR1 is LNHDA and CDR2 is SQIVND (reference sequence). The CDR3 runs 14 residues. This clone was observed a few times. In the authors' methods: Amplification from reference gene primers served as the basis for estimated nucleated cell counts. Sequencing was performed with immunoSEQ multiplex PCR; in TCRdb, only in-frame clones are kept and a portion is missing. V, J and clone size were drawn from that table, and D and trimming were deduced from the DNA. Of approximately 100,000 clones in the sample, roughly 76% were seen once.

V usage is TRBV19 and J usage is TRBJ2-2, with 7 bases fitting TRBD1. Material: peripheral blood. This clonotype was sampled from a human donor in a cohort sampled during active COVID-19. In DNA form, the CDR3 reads TGTGCCAGTATAAGACAGGGCGGCACCGGGGAGCTGTTTTTT. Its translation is CASIRQGGTGELFF.